This entry lists 11 T cell receptor beta chains sequenced from one sample in a study of cytomegalovirus exposure and HLA in healthy donors. Libraries were prepared by immunoSEQ multiplex PCR; TCRdb keeps only in-frame clonotypes and omits some of them. The sample shows around 120,000 clones, 88% of them seen only once. Sequences were obtained from PBMCs. These receptors were collected from a woman younger than 30 in good health and CMV-seropositive.

The J gene is TRBJ1-1, the V gene TRBV4-1; TRBD1 matches 8 bases. The CDR3 runs 19 residues. Per germline, CDR1 MGHRA and CDR2 YSYEKL. V was pared by 0 bases and J by 3 bases, with 15 bases of the junction left unmatched. CDR3 residues: CASSQDLRTGSRTYTEAFF. Here the CDR3 DNA reads TGCGCCAGCAGCCAAGATCTCCGGACAGGGTCTCGTACCTACACTGAAGCTTTCTTT.

The chain links TRBV4-1 to TRBJ2-6; D perhaps matches TRBD2 (5 bases). V was pared by 4 bases and J by 0 bases, with 7 bases between. The CDR3 has 15 amino acids. Per germline, CDR1 MGHRA and CDR2 YSYEKL. The DNA of the CDR3 is TGCGCCAGCAGCCCGGAGGACTCTGGGGCCAACGTCCTGACTTTC. Its protein is CASSPEDSGANVLTF.

This clone was detected once. V and J are TRBV2 and TRBJ1-1; tentatively, D is TRBD1 (5 bases). Germline CDR1 reads SNHLY; CDR2 reads FYNNEI. Trimming took 4 bases from V and 1 from J, leaving 7 bases between them. The CDR3 contains 13 residues. Here the CDR3 reads CASSADTNTEAFF. The CDR3, as DNA: TGTGCCAGCAGTGCGGACACGAACACTGAAGCTTTCTTT.

The V call is TRBV4-1, the J call TRBJ1-2; 9 nucleotides agree with TRBD1. CDR3 length equals 16 residues. With V trimmed by 3 bases and J by 0 bases, 5 bases remained unmatched. From germline, CDR1 is MGHRA and CDR2 YSYEKL. The CDR3 spells CASSQVDRGTNYGYTF. CDR3 DNA sequence: TGCGCCAGCAGCCAGGTAGACAGGGGGACTAACTATGGCTACACCTTC.

The rearrangement links TRBV2 to TRBJ2-7; TRBD2 is a possible D gene (6 bases). Looked up from germline, CDR1 is SNHLY and CDR2 is FYNNEI. V dropped 3 bases and J dropped 3 bases, with 21 bases sitting between them. The CDR3 extends over 17 amino acids. The CDR3 nucleotides read TGTGCCAGCAGTGACTTACCTAACGGGACTCTATACTACGAGCAGTACTTC. This translates into CASSDLPNGTLYYEQYF.

This clone was counted a single time. The rearrangement uses TRBV7-9 and TRBJ2-1; possibly TRBD2 for D (6 bases). This CDR3 comprises 15 residues. Trimming took off 3 bases at V and 5 bases at J, with 14 bases between the two ends. Germline loops: CDR1 SEHNR, CDR2 FQNEAQ (reference sequence). The CDR3 sequence is CASSFGRRDHNEQFF. CDR3 coding DNA: TGTGCCAGCAGCTTTGGCCGGCGGGACCACAATGAGCAGTTCTTC.

J is TRBJ2-7 and V is TRBV15; tentative D call: TRBD2 (6 bases). Germline assignment: CDR1 LNHNV and CDR2 YYDKDF (reference sequence). Deletions cut 5 bases from V and 2 bases from J, with 22 bases between. The CDR3 totals 17 residues. The CDR3 reads CATSGGRRGAETYEQYF. CDR3 DNA sequence: TGTGCCACCAGCGGAGGTCGGCGGGGCGCGGAGACCTACGAGCAGTACTTC.

V gene TRBV6-5 combines with J gene TRBJ2-2; D not resolved. CDR1 and CDR2 from the germline V gene are MNHEY and SVGAGI. The germline V and J ends were trimmed by 2 bases and 6 bases, with 7 bases remaining between them. The CDR3 has 13 amino acids. The CDR3, as DNA: TGTGCCAGCAGTTACGAGGTCGCCGGGGAGCTGTTTTTT. Amino acid sequence: CASSYEVAGELFF.

The chain uses TRBV30 and TRBJ1-3; the D is unclear. CDR1 is GTSNPN and CDR2 is SVGIG in the germline V gene (reference sequence). CDR3 length equals 15 residues. With 2 bases removed from V and 3 bases from J, the gap between germline ends came to 14 bases. The CDR3 loop is CAWSYLPRVGNTIYF. The CDR3 bases are TGTGCCTGGAGTTACCTCCCCCGAGTTGGAAACACCATATATTTT.

Here the CDR3 DNA reads TGTGCCAGCAGCGGTGGCACCTCCTACGAGCAGTACTTC. It codes for CASSGGTSYEQYF. The J gene is TRBJ2-7, the V gene TRBV9; D unclear. CDR3 length: 13 residues. V dropped 3 bases and J dropped 0 bases, with 7 bases sitting between them. The V gene's germline CDR1 is SGDLS and CDR2 YYNGEE. The full variable domain, completed using reference TRBV9 and TRBJ2-7, is DSGVTQTPKHLITATGQRVTLRCSPRSGDLSVYWYQQSLDQGLQFLIQYYNGEERAKGNILERFSAQQFPDLHSELNLSSLELGDSALYFCASSGGTSYEQYFGPGTRLTVT.

The gene calls are TRBV9 and TRBJ2-3; 8 bases map to TRBD1. The V gene end was trimmed by 4 bases and the J gene end by 0 bases; junction bases not matched to a gene: 7. This CDR3 region has 16 residues. CDR1 is SGDLS and CDR2 is YYNGEE in the germline V gene. In DNA form, the CDR3 reads TGTGCCAGCAGCCAAACGGGACAGGAGAGCACAGATACGCAGTATTTT. This codes for CASSQTGQESTDTQYF.